This T cell receptor beta chain emerged from a study of blood T cell repertoires in COVID-19. Study-level information: Samples taken during acute and convalescent COVID-19 were collected in the United States, Italy and Spain. T cells, B-cell-depleted T cells, or PBMCs provided the cDNA or gDNA that served as material.

The CDR3 loop spans 14 amino acids. V lost 5 bases, J lost 7 bases, and 6 bases stayed unmatched. CDR1 and CDR2 (germline): MNHNY, SVGAGI (reference sequence). As handled by the study authors: Estimated nucleated cell counts came from reference gene primer amplification. Data came from immunoSEQ multiplex PCR; TCRdb stores just in-frame clones and leaves some out. Clone size and V and J calls were adopted from that table, with D and trimming inferred from the DNA. This table has approximately 110,000 clones, about 81% appearing once. The sequence was collected from a man aged 70 or older with acute or convalescent COVID-19. The chain carries TRBV6-6 and TRBJ1-4, with 8 bases that match TRBD1. Sequencing was carried out using peripheral blood. The CDR3 DNA reads as TGTGCCAGCAGTCGACAGGGGAAGGGTGAAAAACTGTTTTTT. Amino acid sequence: CASSRQGKGEKLFF.